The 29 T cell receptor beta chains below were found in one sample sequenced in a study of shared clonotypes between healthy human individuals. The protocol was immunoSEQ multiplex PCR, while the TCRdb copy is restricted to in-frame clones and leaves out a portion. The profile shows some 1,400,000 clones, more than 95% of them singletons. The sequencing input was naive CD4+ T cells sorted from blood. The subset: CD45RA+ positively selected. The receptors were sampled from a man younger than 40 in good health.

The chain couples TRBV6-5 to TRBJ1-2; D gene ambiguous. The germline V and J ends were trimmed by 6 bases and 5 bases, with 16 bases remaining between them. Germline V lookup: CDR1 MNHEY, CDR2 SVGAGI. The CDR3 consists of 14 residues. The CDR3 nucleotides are TGTGCCAGCAGAGGGATTACAGTCCCATATGGCTACACCTTC. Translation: CASRGITVPYGYTF.

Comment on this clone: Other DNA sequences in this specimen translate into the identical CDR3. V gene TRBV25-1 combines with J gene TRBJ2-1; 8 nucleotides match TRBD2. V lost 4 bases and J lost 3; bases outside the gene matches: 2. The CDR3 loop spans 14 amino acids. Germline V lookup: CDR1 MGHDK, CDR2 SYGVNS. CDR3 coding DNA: TGTGCCAGCAGTGGTCTAGCGGGCTACAATGAGCAGTTCTTC. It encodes CASSGLAGYNEQFF.

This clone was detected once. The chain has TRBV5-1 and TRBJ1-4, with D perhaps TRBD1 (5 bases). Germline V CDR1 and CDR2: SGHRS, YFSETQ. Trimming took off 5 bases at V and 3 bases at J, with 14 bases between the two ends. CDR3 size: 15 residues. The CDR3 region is CASSMKGSANEKLFF. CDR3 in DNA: TGCGCCAGCAGTATGAAGGGGTCAGCTAATGAAAAACTGTTTTTT.

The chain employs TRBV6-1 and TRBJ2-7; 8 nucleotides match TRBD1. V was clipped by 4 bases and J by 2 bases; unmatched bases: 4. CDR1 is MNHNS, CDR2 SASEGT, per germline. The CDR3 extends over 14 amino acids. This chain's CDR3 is CASSADRGAYEQYF. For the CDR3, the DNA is TGTGCCAGCAGTGCCGACAGGGGCGCCTACGAGCAGTACTTC.

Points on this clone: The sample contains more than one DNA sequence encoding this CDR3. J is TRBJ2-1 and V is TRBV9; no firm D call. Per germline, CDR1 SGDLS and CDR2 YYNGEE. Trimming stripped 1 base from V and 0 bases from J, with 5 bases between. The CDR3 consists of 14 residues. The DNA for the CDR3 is TGTGCCAGCAGCGTATCGTCCTCCTACAATGAGCAGTTCTTC. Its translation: CASSVSSSYNEQFF. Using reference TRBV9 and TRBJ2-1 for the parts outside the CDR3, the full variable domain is DSGVTQTPKHLITATGQRVTLRCSPRSGDLSVYWYQQSLDQGLQFLIQYYNGEERAKGNILERFSAQQFPDLHSELNLSSLELGDSALYFCASSVSSSYNEQFFGPGTRLTVL.

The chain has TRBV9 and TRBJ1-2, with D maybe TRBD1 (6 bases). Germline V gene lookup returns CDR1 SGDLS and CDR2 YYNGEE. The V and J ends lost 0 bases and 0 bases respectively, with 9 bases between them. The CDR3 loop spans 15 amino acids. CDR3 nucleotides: TGTGCCAGCAGCGTAGAGTCAGGGGCTAACTATGGCTACACCTTC. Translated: CASSVESGANYGYTF.

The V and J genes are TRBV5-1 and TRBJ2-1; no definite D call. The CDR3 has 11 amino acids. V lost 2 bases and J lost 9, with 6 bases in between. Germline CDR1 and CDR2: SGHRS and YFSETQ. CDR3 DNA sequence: TGCGCCAGCAGCTTCAGCCTTGAGCAGTTCTTC. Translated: CASSFSLEQFF.

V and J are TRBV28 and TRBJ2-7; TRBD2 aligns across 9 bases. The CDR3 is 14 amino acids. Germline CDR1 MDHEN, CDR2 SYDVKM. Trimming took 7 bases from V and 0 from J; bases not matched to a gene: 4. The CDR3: CASIISGSSYEQYF. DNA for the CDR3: TGTGCCAGCATCATTAGCGGGAGCTCCTACGAGCAGTACTTC.

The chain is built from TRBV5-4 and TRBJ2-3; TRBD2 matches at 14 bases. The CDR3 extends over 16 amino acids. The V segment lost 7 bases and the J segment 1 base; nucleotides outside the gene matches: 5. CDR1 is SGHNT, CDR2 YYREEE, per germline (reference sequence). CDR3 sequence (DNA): TGTGCCAGCGGCGGGACTAGCGGGAGCGGCACAGATACGCAGTATTTT. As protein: CASGGTSGSGTDTQYF.

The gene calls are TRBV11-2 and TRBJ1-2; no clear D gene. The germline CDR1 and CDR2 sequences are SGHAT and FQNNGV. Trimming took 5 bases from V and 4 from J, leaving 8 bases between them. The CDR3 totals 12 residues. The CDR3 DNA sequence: TGTGCCAGCAGCCAACTGGGCTATGGCTACACCTTC. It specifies CASSQLGYGYTF.

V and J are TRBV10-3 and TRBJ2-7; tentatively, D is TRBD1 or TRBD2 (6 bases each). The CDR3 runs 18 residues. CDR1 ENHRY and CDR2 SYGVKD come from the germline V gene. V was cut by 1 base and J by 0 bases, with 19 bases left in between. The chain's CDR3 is CAISEFGLRGADSYEQYF. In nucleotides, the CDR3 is TGTGCCATCAGTGAGTTCGGCTTAAGGGGGGCTGACTCCTACGAGCAGTACTTC.

The CDR3 DNA reads as TGCGCCAGCAGCCAAGCGCTAGCGGGAGGTAGTACGCAGTATTTT. Encoded protein: CASSQALAGGSTQYF. The V gene is TRBV4-3, the J gene TRBJ2-3; 11 nucleotides align to TRBD2. This CDR3 has 15 amino acids. CDR1 and CDR2 from the germline V gene are LGHNA and YSLEER. The junction had 5 bases not matched to a gene; V was cut back by 1 base and J by 8 bases.

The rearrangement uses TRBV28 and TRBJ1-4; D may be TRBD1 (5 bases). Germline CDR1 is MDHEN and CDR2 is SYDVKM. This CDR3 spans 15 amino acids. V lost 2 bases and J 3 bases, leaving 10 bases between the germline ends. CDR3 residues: CASSLGRAANEKLFF. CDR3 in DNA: TGTGCCAGCAGTTTAGGCAGGGCTGCTAATGAAAAACTGTTTTTT.

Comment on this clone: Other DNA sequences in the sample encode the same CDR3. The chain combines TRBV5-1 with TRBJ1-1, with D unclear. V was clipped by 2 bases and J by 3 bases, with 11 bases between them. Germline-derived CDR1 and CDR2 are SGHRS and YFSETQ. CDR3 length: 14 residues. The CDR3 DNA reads TGCGCCAGCAGCTTAACCGGTGGGGACACTGAAGCTTTCTTT. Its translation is CASSLTGGDTEAFF.

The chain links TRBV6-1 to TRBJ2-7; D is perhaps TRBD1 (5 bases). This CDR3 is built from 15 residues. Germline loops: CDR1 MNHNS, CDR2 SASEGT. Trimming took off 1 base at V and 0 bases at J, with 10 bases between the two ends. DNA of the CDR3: TGTGCCAGCAGTGAAGGGGGCGCTAGCTCCTACGAGCAGTACTTC. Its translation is CASSEGGASSYEQYF.

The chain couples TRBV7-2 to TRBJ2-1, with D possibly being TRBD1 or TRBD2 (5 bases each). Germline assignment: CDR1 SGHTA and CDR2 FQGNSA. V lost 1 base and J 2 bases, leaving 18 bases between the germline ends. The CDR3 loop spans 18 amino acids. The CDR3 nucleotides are TGTGCCAGCAGCTTAGGTAGGGGACGACTTCCACCCTACAATGAGCAGTTCTTC. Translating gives CASSLGRGRLPPYNEQFF. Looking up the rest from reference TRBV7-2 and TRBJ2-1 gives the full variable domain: GAGVSQSPSNKVTEKGKDVELRCDPISGHTALYWYRQSLGQGLEFLIYFQGNSAPDKSGLPSDRFSAERTGGSVSTLTIQRTQQEDSAVYLCASSLGRGRLPPYNEQFFGPGTRLTVL.

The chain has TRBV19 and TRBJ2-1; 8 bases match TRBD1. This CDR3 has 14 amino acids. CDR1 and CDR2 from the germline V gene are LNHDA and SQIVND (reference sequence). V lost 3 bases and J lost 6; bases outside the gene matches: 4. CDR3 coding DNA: TGTGCCAGTAGTATCCAGGGGGCGGGCAATGAGCAGTTCTTC. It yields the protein CASSIQGAGNEQFF.

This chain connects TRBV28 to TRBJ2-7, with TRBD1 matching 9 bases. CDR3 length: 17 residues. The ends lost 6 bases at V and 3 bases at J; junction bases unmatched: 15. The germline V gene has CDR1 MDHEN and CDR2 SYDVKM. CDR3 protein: CASSDWDRANFGYEQYF. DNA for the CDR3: TGTGCCAGCAGCGACTGGGACAGGGCCAACTTTGGCTACGAGCAGTACTTC.

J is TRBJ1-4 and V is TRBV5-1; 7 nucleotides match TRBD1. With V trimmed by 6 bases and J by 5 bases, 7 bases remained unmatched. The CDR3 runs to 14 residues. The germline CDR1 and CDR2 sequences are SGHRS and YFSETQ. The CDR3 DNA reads TGCGCCAGCAAGACCGGGACAGTCAATGAAAAACTGTTTTTT. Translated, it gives CASKTGTVNEKLFF.

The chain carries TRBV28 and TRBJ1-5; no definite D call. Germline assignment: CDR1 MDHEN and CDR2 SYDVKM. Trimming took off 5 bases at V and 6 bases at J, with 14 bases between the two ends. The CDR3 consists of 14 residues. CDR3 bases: TGTGCCAGCAGTCCCTTTAGTAGTTTTCAGCCCCAGCATTTT. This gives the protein CASSPFSSFQPQHF.

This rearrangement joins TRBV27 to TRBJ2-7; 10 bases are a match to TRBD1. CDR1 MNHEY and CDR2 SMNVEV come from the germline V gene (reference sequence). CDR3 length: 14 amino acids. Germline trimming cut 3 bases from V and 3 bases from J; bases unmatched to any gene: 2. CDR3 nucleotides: TGTGCCAGCAGTTTCCGGGACAGGGGCTACGAGCAGTACTTC. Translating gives CASSFRDRGYEQYF.

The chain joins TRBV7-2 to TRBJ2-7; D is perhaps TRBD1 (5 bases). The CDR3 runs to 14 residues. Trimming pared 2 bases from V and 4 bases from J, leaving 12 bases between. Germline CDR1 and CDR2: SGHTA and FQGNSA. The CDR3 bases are TGTGCCAGCAGCTTACAGGGAAGTTATTACGAGCAGTACTTC. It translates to CASSLQGSYYEQYF.

CDR3 residues: CASSPLPSGFNEQFF. DNA for the CDR3: TGCGCCAGCAGCCCCTTGCCTAGCGGGTTCAATGAGCAGTTCTTC. The chain uses TRBV4-1 and TRBJ2-1; TRBD2 matches at 8 bases. V dropped 4 bases and J dropped 6; count of bases not matched to a gene: 8. This CDR3 is 15 amino acids long. Germline V gene data show CDR1 as MGHRA and CDR2 as YSYEKL.

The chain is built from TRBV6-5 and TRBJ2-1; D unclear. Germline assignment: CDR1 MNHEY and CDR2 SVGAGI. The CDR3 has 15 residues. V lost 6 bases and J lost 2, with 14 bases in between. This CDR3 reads CASSPSRQAYNEQFF. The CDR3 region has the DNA TGTGCCAGCAGCCCTTCGCGGCAGGCCTACAATGAGCAGTTCTTC.

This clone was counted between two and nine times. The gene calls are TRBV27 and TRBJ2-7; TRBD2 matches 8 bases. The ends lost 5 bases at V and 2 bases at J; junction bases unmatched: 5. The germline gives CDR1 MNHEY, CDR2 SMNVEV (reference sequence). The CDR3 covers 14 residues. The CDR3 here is CASSPAGVAYEQYF. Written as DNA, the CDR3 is TGTGCCAGCAGTCCAGCGGGAGTCGCCTACGAGCAGTACTTC.

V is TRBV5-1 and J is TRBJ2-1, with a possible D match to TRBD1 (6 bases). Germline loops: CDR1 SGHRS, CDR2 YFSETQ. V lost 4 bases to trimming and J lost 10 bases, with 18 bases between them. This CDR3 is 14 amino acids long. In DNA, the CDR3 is TGCGCCAGCAGCCCACGCTTGGCAGGGGCCGAGCAGTTCTTC. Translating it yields CASSPRLAGAEQFF. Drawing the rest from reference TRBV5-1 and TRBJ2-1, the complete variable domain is KAGVTQTPRYLIKTRGQQVTLSCSPISGHRSVSWYQQTPGQGLQFLFEYFSETQRNKGNFPGRFSGRQFSNSRSEMNVSTLELGDSALYLCASSPRLAGAEQFFGPGTRLTVL.

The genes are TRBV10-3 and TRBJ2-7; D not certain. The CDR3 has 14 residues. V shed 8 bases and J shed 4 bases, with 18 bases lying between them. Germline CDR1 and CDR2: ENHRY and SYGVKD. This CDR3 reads CAIGVSQVEYEQYF. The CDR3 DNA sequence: TGTGCCATCGGGGTATCCCAGGTGGAGTACGAGCAGTACTTC.

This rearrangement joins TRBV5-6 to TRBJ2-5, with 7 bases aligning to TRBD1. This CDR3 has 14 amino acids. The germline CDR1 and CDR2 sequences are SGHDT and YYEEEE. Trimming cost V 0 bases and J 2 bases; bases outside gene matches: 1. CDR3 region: CASSLVGQQETQYF. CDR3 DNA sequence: TGTGCCAGCAGCTTGGTGGGACAGCAAGAGACCCAGTACTTC.

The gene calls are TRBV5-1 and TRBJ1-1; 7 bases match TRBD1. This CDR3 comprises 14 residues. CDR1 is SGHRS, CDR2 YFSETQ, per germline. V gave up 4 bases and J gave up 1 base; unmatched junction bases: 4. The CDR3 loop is CASSAGTANTEAFF. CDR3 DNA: TGCGCCAGCAGCGCCGGGACAGCGAACACTGAAGCTTTCTTT.